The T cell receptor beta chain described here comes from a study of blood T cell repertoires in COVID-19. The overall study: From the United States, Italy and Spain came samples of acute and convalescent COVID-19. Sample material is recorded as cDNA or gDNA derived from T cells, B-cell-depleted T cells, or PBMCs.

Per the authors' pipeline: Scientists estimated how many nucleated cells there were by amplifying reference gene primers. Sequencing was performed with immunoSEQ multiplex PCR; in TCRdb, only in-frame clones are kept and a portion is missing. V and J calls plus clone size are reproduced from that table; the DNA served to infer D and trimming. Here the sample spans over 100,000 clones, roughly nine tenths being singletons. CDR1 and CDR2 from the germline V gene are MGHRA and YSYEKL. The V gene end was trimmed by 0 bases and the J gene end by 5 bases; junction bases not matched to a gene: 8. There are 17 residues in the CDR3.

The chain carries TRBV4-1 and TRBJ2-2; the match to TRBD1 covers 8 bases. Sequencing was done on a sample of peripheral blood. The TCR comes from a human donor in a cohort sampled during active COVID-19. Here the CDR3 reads CASSQEIGRQGTGELFF. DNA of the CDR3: TGCGCCAGCAGCCAAGAAATAGGGAGACAGGGGACCGGGGAGCTGTTTTTT.